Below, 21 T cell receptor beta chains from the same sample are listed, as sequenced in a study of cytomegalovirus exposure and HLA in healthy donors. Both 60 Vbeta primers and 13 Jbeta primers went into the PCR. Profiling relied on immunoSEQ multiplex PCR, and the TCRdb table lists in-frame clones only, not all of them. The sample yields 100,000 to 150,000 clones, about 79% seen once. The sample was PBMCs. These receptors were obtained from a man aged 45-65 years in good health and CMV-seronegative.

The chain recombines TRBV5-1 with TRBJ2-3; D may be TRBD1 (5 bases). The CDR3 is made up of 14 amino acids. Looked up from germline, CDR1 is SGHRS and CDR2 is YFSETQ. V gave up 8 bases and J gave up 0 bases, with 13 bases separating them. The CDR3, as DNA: TGCGCCAGTAAACAGGCCCCCAGCACAGATACGCAGTATTTT. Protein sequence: CASKQAPSTDTQYF.

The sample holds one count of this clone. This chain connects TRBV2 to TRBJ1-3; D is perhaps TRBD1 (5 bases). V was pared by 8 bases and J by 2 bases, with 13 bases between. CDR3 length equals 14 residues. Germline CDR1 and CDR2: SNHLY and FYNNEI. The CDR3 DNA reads TGTGCCAGCGGGTCTGGGGGGGCTGGAAACACCATATATTTT. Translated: CASGSGGAGNTIYF.

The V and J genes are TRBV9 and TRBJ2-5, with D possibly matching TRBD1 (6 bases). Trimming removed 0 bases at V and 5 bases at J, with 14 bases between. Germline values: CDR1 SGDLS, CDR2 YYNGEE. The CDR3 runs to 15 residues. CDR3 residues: CASSVGSLGQETQYF. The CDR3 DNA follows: TGTGCCAGCAGCGTAGGTTCTTTAGGACAGGAGACCCAGTACTTC.

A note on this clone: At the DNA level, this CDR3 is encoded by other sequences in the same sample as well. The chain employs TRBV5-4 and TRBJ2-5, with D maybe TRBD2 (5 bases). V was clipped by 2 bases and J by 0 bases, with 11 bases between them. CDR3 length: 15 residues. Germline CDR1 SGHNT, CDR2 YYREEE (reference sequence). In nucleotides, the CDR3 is TGTGCCAGCAGCTTAGGAGGTGGGGACCAAGAGACCCAGTACTTC. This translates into CASSLGGGDQETQYF.

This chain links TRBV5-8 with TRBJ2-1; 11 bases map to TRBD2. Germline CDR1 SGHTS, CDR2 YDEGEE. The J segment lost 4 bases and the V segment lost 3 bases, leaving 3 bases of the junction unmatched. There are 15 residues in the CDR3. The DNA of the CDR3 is TGTGCCAGCAGCTCCGGGACTAGCGGTTACAATGAGCAGTTCTTC. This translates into CASSSGTSGYNEQFF.

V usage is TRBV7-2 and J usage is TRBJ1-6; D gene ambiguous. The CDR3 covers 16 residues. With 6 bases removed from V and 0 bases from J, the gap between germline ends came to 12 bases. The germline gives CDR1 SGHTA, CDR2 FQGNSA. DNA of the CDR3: TGTGCCAGCAGGTCCTTAGGGAGCTCCTATAATTCACCCCTCCACTTT. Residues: CASRSLGSSYNSPLHF.

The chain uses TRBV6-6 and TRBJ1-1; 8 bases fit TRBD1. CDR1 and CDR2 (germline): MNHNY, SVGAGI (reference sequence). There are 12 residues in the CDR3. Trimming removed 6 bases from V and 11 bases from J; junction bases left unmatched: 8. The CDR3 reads CASSNPRGLAFF. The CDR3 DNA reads TGTGCCAGCAGCAACCCCAGGGGGCTGGCTTTCTTT.

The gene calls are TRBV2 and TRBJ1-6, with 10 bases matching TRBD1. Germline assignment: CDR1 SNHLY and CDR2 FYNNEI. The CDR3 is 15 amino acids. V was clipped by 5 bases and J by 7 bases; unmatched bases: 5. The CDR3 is CASSSDRGRNSPLHF. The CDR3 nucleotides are TGTGCCAGCAGTTCGGACAGGGGGAGGAATTCACCCCTCCACTTT.

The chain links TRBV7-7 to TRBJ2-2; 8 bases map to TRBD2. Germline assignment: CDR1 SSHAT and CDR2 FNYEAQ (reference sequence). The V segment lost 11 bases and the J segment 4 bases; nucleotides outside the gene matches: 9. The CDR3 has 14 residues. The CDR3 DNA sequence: TGTGCCGACGGGGGGGGCCACACCACCGGGGAGCTGTTTTTT. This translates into CADGGGHTTGELFF.

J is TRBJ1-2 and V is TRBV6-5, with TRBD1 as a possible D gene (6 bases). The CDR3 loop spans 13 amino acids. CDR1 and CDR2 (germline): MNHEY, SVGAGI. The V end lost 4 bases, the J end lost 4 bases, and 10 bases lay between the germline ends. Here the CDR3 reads CASSSRGAYGYTF. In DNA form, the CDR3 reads TGTGCCAGCAGTTCCAGGGGAGCCTATGGCTACACCTTC.

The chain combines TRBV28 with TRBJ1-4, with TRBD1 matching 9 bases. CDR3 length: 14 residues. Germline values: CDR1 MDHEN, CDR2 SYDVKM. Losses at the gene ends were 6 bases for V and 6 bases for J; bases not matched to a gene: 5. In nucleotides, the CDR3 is TGTGCCAGCAGGTCGACAGGGGGGGATGAAAAACTGTTTTTT. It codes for CASRSTGGDEKLFF.

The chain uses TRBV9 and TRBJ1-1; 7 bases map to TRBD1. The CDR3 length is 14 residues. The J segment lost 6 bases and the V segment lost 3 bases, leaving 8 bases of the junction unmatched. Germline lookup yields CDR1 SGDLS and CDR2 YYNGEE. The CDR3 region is CASSAKTGFPEAFF. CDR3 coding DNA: TGTGCCAGCAGCGCCAAGACAGGGTTCCCTGAAGCTTTCTTT.

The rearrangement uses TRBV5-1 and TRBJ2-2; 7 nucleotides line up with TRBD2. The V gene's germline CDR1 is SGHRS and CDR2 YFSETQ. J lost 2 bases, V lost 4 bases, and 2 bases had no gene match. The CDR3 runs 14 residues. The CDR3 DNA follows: TGCGCCAGCAGCGGGGAGGGTAACACCGGGGAGCTGTTTTTT. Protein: CASSGEGNTGELFF.

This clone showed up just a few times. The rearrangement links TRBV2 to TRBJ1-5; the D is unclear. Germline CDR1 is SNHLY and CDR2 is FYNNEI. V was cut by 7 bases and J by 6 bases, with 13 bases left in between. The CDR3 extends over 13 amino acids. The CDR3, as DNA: TGTGCCAGCACCCTGCGTGCGTCTCAGCCCCAGCATTTT. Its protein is CASTLRASQPQHF.

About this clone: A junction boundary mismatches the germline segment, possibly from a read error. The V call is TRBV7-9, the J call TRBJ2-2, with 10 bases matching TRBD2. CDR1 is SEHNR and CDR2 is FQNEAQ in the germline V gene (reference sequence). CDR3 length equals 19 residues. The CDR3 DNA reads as TGTTCCAGCAGCCGATCGGCACTAGCGGGGTTATCGAACACCGGGGAGCTGTTTTTT. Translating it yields CSSSRSALAGLSNTGELFF.

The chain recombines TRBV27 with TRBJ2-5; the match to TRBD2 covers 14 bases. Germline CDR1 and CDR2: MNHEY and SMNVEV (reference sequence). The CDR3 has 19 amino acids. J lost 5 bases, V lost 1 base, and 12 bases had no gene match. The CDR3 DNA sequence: TGTGCCAGCAGTTTATTGGGGGTTCGACTAGCGGGGGGGCCGGAGACCCAGTACTTC. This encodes CASSLLGVRLAGGPETQYF.

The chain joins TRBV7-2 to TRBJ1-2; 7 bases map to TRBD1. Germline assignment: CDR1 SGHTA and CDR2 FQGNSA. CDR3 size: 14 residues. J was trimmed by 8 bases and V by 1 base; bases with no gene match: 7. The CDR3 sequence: CASSLGRGPRGYTF. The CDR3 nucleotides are TGTGCCAGCAGCTTAGGGAGGGGGCCCCGCGGCTACACCTTC. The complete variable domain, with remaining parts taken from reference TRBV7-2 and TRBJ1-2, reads GAGVSQSPSNKVTEKGKDVELRCDPISGHTALYWYRQSLGQGLEFLIYFQGNSAPDKSGLPSDRFSAERTGGSVSTLTIQRTQQEDSAVYLCASSLGRGPRGYTFGSGTRLTVV.

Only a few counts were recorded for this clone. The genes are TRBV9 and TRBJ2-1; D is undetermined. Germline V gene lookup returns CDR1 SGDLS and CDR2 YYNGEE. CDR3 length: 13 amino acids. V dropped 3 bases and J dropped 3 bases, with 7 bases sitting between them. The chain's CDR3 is CASSESNYNEQFF. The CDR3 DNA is TGTGCCAGCAGCGAGAGTAACTACAATGAGCAGTTCTTC. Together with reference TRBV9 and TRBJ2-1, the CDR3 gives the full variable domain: DSGVTQTPKHLITATGQRVTLRCSPRSGDLSVYWYQQSLDQGLQFLIQYYNGEERAKGNILERFSAQQFPDLHSELNLSSLELGDSALYFCASSESNYNEQFFGPGTRLTVL.

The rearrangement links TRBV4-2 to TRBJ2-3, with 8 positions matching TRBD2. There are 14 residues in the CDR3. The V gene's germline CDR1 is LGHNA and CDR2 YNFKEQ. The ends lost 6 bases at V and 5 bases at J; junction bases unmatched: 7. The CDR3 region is CASSRSGDKDTQYF. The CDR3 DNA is TGTGCCAGCAGTCGTAGCGGGGATAAAGATACGCAGTATTTT.

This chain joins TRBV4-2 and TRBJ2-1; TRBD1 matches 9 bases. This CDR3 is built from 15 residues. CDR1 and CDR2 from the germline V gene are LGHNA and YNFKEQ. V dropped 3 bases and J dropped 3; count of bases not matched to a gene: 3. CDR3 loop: CASSHGQGLYNEQFF. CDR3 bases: TGTGCCAGCAGCCATGGACAGGGGCTCTACAATGAGCAGTTCTTC.

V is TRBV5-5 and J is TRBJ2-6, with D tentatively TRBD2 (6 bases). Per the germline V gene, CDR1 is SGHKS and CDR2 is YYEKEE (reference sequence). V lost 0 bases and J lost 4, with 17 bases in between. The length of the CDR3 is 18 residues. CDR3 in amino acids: CASSLDGLGGSGANVLTF. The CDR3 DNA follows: TGTGCCAGCAGCTTGGATGGTTTGGGGGGATCCGGGGCCAACGTCCTGACTTTC.